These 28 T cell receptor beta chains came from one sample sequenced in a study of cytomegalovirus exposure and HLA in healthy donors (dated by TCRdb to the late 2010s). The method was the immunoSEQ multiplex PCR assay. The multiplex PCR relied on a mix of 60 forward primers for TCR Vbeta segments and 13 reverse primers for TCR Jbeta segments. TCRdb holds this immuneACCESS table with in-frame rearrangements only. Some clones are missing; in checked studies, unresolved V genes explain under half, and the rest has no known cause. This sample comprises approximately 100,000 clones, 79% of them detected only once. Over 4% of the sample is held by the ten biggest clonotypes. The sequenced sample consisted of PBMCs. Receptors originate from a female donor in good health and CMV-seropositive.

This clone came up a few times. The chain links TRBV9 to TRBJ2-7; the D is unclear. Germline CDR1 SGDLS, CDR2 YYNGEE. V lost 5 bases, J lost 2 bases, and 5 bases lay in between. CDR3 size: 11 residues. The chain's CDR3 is CASSSPYEQYF. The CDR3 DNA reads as TGTGCCAGCAGTTCTCCCTACGAGCAGTACTTC.

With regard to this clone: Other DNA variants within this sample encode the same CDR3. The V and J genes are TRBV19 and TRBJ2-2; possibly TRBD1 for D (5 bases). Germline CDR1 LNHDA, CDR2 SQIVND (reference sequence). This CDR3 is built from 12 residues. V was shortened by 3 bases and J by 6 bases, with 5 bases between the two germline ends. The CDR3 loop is CASSIRAGELFF. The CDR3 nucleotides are TGTGCCAGTAGTATCAGGGCCGGGGAGCTGTTTTTT.

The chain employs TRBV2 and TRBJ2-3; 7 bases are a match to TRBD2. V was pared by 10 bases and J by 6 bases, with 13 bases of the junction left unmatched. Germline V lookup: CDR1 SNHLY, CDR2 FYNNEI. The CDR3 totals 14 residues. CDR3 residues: CATLAAPGKDTQYF. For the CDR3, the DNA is TGTGCCACCCTAGCGGCCCCGGGGAAGGATACGCAGTATTTT.

The CDR3 sequence is CAWSLTALKAFF. DNA for the CDR3: TGTGCCTGGAGCCTGACAGCATTAAAAGCTTTCTTT. The chain has TRBV30 and TRBJ1-1; TRBD1 might be the D (5 bases). Trimming shortened V by 3 bases and J by 9 bases, and 14 bases separated the two germline ends. Germline lookup yields CDR1 GTSNPN and CDR2 SVGIG (reference sequence). The CDR3 covers 12 residues.

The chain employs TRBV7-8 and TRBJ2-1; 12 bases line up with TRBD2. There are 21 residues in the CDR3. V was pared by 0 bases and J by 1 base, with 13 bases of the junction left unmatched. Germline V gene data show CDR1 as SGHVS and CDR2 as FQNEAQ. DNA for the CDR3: TGTGCCAGCAGCTTAGCCCGACTAGCGGGAGTATCTACGATGTCCTACAATGAGCAGTTCTTC. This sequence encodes CASSLARLAGVSTMSYNEQFF.

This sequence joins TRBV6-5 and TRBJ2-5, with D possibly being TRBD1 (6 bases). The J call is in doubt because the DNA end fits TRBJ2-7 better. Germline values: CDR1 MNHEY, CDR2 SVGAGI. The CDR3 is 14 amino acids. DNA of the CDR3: TGTGCCAGCGGGGGCGAGCGACAGTACTACGAGCAGTACTTC. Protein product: CASGGERQYYEQYF.

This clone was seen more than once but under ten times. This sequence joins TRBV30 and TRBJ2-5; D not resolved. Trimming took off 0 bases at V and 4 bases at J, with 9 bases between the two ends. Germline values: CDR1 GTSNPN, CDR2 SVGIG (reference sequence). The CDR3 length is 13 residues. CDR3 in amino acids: CAWSVGSPETQYF. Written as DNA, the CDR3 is TGTGCCTGGAGTGTGGGCTCTCCAGAGACCCAGTACTTC.

CDR3 coding DNA: TGTGCCTGGAGTGTATATCGCGGGGCGGTTGAAGAGGGCTACACCTTC. Its protein product is CAWSVYRGAVEEGYTF. The chain links TRBV30 to TRBJ1-2; D might be TRBD1 (5 bases). The length of the CDR3 is 16 residues. Germline CDR1 GTSNPN, CDR2 SVGIG (reference sequence). Trimming removed 0 bases from V and 8 bases from J, with 22 bases in between.

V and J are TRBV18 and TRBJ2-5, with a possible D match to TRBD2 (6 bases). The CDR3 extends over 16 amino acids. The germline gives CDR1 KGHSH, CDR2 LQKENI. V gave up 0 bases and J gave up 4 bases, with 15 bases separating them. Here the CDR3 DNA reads TGTGCCAGCTCACCACCGGAGGGGATCCTAGGAGAGACCCAGTACTTC. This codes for CASSPPEGILGETQYF.

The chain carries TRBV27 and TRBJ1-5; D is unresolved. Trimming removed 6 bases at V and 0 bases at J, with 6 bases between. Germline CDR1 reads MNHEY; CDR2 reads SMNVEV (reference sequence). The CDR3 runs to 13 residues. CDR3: CASSQASNQPQHF. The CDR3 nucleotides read TGTGCCAGCAGCCAGGCTAGCAATCAGCCCCAGCATTTT.

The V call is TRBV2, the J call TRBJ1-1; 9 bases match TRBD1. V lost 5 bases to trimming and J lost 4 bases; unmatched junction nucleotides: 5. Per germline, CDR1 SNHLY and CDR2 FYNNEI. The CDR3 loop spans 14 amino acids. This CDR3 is CASSPQGARTEAFF. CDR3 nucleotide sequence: TGTGCCAGCAGTCCACAGGGGGCGCGCACTGAAGCTTTCTTT. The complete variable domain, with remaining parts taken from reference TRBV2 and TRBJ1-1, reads EPEVTQTPSHQVTQMGQEVILRCVPISNHLYFYWYRQILGQKVEFLVSFYNNEISEKSEIFDDQFSVERPDGSNFTLKIRSTKLEDSAMYFCASSPQGARTEAFFGQGTRLTVV.

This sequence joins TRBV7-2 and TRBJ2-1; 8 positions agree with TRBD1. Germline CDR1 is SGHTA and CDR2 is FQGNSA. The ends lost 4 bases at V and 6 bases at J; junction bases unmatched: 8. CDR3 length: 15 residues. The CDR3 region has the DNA TGTGCCAGCAGCTCGCAGGGGGCCATTGCCAATGAGCAGTTCTTC. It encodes CASSSQGAIANEQFF. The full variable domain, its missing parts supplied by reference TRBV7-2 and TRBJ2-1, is GAGVSQSPSNKVTEKGKDVELRCDPISGHTALYWYRQSLGQGLEFLIYFQGNSAPDKSGLPSDRFSAERTGGSVSTLTIQRTQQEDSAVYLCASSSQGAIANEQFFGPGTRLTVL.

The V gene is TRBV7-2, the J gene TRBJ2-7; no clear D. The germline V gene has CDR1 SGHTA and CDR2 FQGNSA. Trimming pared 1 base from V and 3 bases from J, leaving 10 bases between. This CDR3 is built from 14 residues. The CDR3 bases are TGTGCCAGCAGCTTAGATCGCGGAAGCTACGAGCAGTACTTC. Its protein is CASSLDRGSYEQYF. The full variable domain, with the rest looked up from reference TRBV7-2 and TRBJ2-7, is GAGVSQSPSNKVTEKGKDVELRCDPISGHTALYWYRQSLGQGLEFLIYFQGNSAPDKSGLPSDRFSAERTGGSVSTLTIQRTQQEDSAVYLCASSLDRGSYEQYFGPGTRLTVT.

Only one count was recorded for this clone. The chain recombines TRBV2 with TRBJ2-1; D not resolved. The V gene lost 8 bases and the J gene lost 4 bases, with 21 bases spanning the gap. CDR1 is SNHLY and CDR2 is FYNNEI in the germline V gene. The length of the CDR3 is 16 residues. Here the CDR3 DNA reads TGTGCCAGCTCCGCTACCCCCCGGGTCGGGTACAATGAGCAGTTCTTC. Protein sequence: CASSATPRVGYNEQFF.

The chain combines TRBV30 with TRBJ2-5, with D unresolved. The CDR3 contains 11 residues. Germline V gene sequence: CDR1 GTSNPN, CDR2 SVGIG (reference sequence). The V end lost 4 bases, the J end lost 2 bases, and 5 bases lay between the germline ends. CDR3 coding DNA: TGTGCCTGGACCACACAAGAGACCCAGTACTTC. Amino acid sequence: CAWTTQETQYF.

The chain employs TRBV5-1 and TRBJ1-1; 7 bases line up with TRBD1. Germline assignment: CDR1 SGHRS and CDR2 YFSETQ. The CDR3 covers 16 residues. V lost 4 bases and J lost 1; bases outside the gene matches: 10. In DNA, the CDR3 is TGCGCCAGCAGCCTCGGGCTCGGGACAGCGAACACTGAAGCTTTCTTT. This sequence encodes CASSLGLGTANTEAFF.

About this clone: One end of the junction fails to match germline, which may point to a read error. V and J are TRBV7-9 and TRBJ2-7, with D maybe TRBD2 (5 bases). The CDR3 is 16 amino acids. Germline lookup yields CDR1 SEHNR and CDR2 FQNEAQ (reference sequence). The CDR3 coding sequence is TGTTCCAGCAGCCAGATACCTTCCCAGCGGACCTACGAGCAGTACTTC. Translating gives CSSSQIPSQRTYEQYF.

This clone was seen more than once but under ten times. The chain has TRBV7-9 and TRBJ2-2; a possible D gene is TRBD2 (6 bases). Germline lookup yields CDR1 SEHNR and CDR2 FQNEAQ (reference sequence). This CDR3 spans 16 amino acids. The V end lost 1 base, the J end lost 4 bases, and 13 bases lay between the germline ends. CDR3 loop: CASSLGRGAATGELFF. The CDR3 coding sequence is TGTGCCAGCAGCTTAGGTCGCGGGGCCGCCACCGGGGAGCTGTTTTTT.

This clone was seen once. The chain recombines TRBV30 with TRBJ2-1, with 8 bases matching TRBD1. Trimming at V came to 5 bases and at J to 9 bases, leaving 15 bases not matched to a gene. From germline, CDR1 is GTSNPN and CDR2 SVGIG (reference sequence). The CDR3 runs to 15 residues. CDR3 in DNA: TGTGCCTGGTATTCCGGGACAGGCGCGGGCGGTGAGCAGTTCTTC. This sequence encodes CAWYSGTGAGGEQFF.

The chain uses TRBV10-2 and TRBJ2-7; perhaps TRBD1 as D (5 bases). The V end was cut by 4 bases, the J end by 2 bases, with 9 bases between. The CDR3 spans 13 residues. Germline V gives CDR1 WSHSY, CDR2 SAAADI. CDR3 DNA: TGCGCCAGCAGTGCCCAGGGCCCCTACGAGCAGTACTTC. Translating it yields CASSAQGPYEQYF.

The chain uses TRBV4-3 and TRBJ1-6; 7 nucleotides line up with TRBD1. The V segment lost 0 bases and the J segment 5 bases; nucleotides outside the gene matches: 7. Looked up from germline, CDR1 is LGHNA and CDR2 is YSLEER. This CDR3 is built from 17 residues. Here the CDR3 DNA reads TGCGCCAGCAGCCAAGAAGAGGGGGCGGCGAATAATTCACCCCTCCACTTT. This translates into CASSQEEGAANNSPLHF.

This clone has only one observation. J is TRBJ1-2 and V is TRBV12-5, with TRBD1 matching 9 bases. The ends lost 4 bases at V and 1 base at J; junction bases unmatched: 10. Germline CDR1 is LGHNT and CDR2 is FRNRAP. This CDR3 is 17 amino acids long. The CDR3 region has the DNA TGTGCTAGTGGTTCCGCGTCCGGGACAGGGAGTAACTATGGCTACACCTTC. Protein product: CASGSASGTGSNYGYTF.

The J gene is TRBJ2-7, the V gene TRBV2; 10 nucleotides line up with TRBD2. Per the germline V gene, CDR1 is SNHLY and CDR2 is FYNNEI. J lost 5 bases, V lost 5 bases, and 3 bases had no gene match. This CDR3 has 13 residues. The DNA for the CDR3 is TGTGCCAGCAGTCGACTAGCGGGCGACGAGCAGTACTTC. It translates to CASSRLAGDEQYF.

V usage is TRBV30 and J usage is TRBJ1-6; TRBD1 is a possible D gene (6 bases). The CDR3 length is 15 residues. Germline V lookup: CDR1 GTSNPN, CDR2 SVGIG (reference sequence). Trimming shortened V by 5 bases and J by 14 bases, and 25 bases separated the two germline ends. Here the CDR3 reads CAWQGVGAPLGALHF. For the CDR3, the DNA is TGTGCCTGGCAGGGCGTGGGGGCCCCCTTGGGAGCCCTCCACTTT.

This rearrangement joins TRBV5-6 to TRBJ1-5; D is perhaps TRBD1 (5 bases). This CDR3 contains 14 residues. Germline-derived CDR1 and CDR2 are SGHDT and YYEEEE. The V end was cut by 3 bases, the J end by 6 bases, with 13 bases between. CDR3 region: CASSWRGEVQPQHF. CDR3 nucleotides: TGTGCCAGCAGCTGGCGGGGGGAAGTTCAGCCCCAGCATTTT.

The CDR3 nucleotides are TGCGCCAGCAGTGAGTGGGGGACTAGCGGGAGCTACGAGCAGTACTTC. Translating gives CASSEWGTSGSYEQYF. The chain employs TRBV10-1 and TRBJ2-7; 14 nucleotides match TRBD2. This CDR3 region has 16 residues. V lost 1 base, J lost 3 bases, and 2 bases stayed unmatched. CDR1 is WNHNN and CDR2 is SYGVQD in the germline V gene (reference sequence).

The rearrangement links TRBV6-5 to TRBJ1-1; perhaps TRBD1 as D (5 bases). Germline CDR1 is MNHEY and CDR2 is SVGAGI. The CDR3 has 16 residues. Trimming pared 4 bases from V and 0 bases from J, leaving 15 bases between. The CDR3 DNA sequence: TGTGCCAGCAGTTCTAGGGCGGGACCATTGAACACTGAAGCTTTCTTT. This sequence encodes CASSSRAGPLNTEAFF.

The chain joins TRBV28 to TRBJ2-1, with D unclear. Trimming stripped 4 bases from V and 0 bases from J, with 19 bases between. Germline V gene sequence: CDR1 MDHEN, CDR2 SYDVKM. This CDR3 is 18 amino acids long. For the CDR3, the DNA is TGTGCCAGCAGTTCCGTCGGTTCCCGAGCCATCTCCTACAATGAGCAGTTCTTC. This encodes CASSSVGSRAISYNEQFF.